This T cell receptor beta chain was identified in a study of T cells after yellow fever vaccination. Study at large: With SMART-Seq v4 Ultra Low Input, the fractions containing low cell numbers were prepared.

Trimming stripped 6 bases from V and 1 base from J, with 10 bases between. This CDR3 spans 13 amino acids. Germline V gene data show CDR1 as SGDLS and CDR2 as YYNGEE. Study-level points and caveats: Reappearance after the booster was seen for most primary-vaccination clones, at 95% to 97% CD4 and 75% to 90% CD8.

A 5'RACE template-switching step, the method used to make TCR cDNA, added a universal primer site and UMIs. MiXCR, run by TCRdb on the 5' RACE reads, gives a single entry per CDR3 protein. Seen here are fewer than 650,000 distinct CDR3 sequences, 20% to 25% observed once, and the top ten hold about a sixth. A note on this clonotype: Its antigen is unidentified.

This receptor was taken from a man younger than 35 who received the YFV17D yellow fever vaccine. Sample: PBMCs, taken roughly 20 days after the first yellow fever vaccination. This chain connects TRBV9 to TRBJ2-5; no firm D call. The CDR3 reads CASNIGPQETQYF. The CDR3 nucleotides read TGTGCCAGCAATATAGGACCCCAAGAGACCCAGTACTTC. Supplemented by reference TRBV9 and TRBJ2-5, the full variable domain reads DSGVTQTPKHLITATGQRVTLRCSPRSGDLSVYWYQQSLDQGLQFLIQYYNGEERAKGNILERFSAQQFPDLHSELNLSSLELGDSALYFCASNIGPQETQYFGPGTRLLVL.